This T cell receptor beta chain emerged from a study of cytomegalovirus exposure and HLA in healthy donors (dated by TCRdb to 2016 to 2017). General notes on the study: In an earlier analysis of some 610 of the donors, approximately 300 Gb of sequence data and 95 million to 130 million unique TCR beta sequences from about 190 million T cells were reported. An earlier analysis of 587 of the donors applied high-throughput TCR beta sequencing to assess whether each TCR beta V gene segment acted as functional or pseudogenic. The number of donors typed differed by locus, with 629-630 for A, B, C, DRB1 and DQB1, more than 500 for DQA1, 606 for DPA1, and approximately 470 for DPB1. A later genetic analysis took genome-wide SNP genotypes for about three fifths of the 666 donors and used that subset as a discovery cohort. A few DR-DQ haplotypes were treated as single units for association and clustering because of strong linkage in the cohort. HLA typing included class I and class II loci at four-digit resolution. Roughly 300 gigabases of sequencing data and around 88 million unique TCR sequences made up an early release that covered over 550 HLA-typed donors. Across 300 to 400 genotyped donors of the cohort, an average of about 240,000 unique TCR beta nucleotide sequences per donor were sequenced, and roughly a sixth of those sequences were non-productive. High-throughput TCR immunosequencing, statistical association of individual TCRs with disease status, and machine learning were combined to predict cytomegalovirus infection status. Along with the roughly 670-subject first cohort, a separate validation cohort of 120 different subjects was used. Every discovery cohort repertoire had been produced on one sequencing platform. The study was designed to test whether signatures of past pathogen exposure could be identified by cataloging public T cell receptors. Among the approximately 430 genotyped donors, around 81% belonged to the genetic ancestry cluster associated with self-reported Caucasian donors. Donor age, sex, ethnicity and CMV serostatus were compiled together with the repertoire data. Rather than drawing on any new phenotypic data, the later analysis identified candidate immune exposures from TCR beta sequences and the way those sequences occurred across donors. The T cell repertoires of 670 or so subjects were profiled by immunosequencing and related to cytomegalovirus serostatus. A later analysis re-examined previously published TCR beta repertoires from around 670 donors and added high-resolution HLA genotyping to investigate patterns of TCR occurrence.

The cohort was made up of hundreds of healthy bone marrow donors. At the time of sampling, every cohort member was nominally healthy, though immune exposures that went unrecorded were likely present. The donor tested CMV seronegative, placing the donor among the 350 to 400 seronegative members of the cohort. A peripheral blood sample was collected from each donor, and TCR beta sequencing was performed on peripheral blood mononuclear cells. The Qiagen DNeasy Blood Extraction Kit was used to extract genomic DNA from the blood cell samples. To prepare the library, the immunoSEQ multiplex PCR assay was applied. A mixture of 60 forward primers for TCR Vbeta segments and 13 reverse primers for TCR Jbeta segments was used in the multiplex PCR. The CDR3 region of rearranged TCR beta genes was amplified from genomic DNA with a multiplex PCR assay. On the Illumina HiSeq System, the amplified TCR beta libraries were sequenced as 87-base-pair reads. Under the source paper's analysis protocol: A later analysis counted about 80 million unique TCR beta chains across the 690 or so repertoires, and about 10 million of these chains were shared by at least two donors. Raw reads were error-corrected and collapsed into unique sequences with a nearest-neighbor algorithm that merged closely related sequences to remove PCR and sequencing errors. CDR3 sequences were aligned to IMGT reference sequences to assign V, D and J gene segments. For a sequence to be retained, a match of at least six nucleotides was required to both a V gene segment and a J gene segment. A rearrangement counted as productive if the CDR3 had no stop codons and remained in frame with V and J, and every other rearrangement counted as non-productive. Following IMGT convention, CDR3 was defined as the stretch from the second conserved V-encoded cysteine up to the conserved J-encoded phenylalanine. The earlier analysis of about 500 of the donors excluded sequences that lacked an unambiguous match to a single V gene segment. In an earlier analysis of around 600 of the donors, V segments were called functional above 56.7% productive rearrangements and were called segregating when the between-donor standard deviation exceeded 5%. A statistical classification framework was built for diagnosing cytomegalovirus status from the catalog of TCR beta chain sequences. A later analysis assigned V and J genes by comparing TCR nucleotide sequences with IMGT/GENE-DB human TR gene sequences. A later analysis assigned CDR3 sequences and most-parsimonious VDJ recombination scenarios with the TCRdist pipeline. In a later analysis, each TCR beta chain was defined by its CDR3 amino acid sequence together with its V-gene family, and reads lacking a unique V-gene family were excluded. A later analysis removed 500 to 600 highly shared, low-generation-probability nucleotide sequences to deal with suspected cross-contamination and a sequencing artifact. For each public chain, a later analysis derived a clonal expansion index from normalized ranks of inferred template counts within each repertoire. A later analysis computed generation probabilities with a VDJ recombination model fitted to out-of-frame rearrangements, and checked the results against IGoR. In a later analysis, hypergeometric tests were used to score TCR-TCR, TCR-HLA and TCR-CMV co-occurrence, with a repertoire-size bias correction applied to TCR pairs. A later analysis estimated false discovery rates by permuting HLA or CMV assignments 20 times. In a later analysis, co-occurring TCRs were grouped using DBSCAN, and TCRdist sequence similarity was added for clustering within HLA-allele-positive subsets. Co-occurrence clustering excluded repertoires with fewer than 30,000 or more than 120,000 public chains, plus five with anomalous nucleotide sharing. In its TCRdb copy, this immuneACCESS table keeps in-frame sequences only and misses some clones. Where compared with another copy, unresolved V genes explain less than half of these, and the others have no known cause. Clone size and V and J calls were adopted from that table, with D and trimming inferred from the DNA. The sample includes 120,000 to 150,000 clones, with around 85% observed a single time. Under 3% of the sample is taken by the ten largest.

V lost 1 base and J lost 4 bases, and the count of bases not matched to a germline gene is 6. Its CDR3 holds 15 amino acids, cysteine through phenylalanine. The kept DNA is CDR3 alone, 45 bases in frame from the first base. The germline V gene (reference sequence) gives CDR1 as GTSNPN and CDR2 as SVGIG. What the study reported, not specific to this receptor: In a later analysis, some 18,000 TCR beta sequences were associated with specific HLA alleles at a false discovery rate of 0.05. According to a later genetic analysis, donors in an Asian-associated ancestry cluster had fewer N-insertions in productive TCRs than the approximately 670-donor mean. The authors suggested that the approach could potentially be extended to other disease states and immunological phenotypes. Assigning TCR associations to individual alleles was difficult when HLA alleles, especially DR and DQ, strongly co-occurred. In a later genetic analysis, a missense DCLRE1C variant was associated with V-gene and J-gene trimming of TCR beta chains, and the association was replicated in an independent cohort. Because the 87-base-pair reads could not distinguish some IMGT-functional V segments, including TRBV6-2 and TRBV6-3, those segments were excluded. This cohort had only TCR beta chains sequenced, and the lack of alpha or paired-chain data limited which features could be detected. Because some donors lacked HLA typing at each locus, the association tests relied only on the typed subset. Because counts were too low, about 17 rarely observed V segments, including chromosome 9 orphons, were excluded from the earlier analysis of 500 to 700 of the donors. A further reported finding was that TCR beta sequences accurately predicted the HLA-A and HLA-B alleles for most subjects in the first cohort. In a later analysis, most CMV-associated TCR beta chains were found to appear HLA-restricted, with HLA associations seemingly driven largely by CMV exposure. The presence/absence analyses assumed that sequencing depth was roughly uniform across donors, and that assumption may not be true. Broadly in line with IMGT annotations, most TCR beta V segments showed up in productive rearrangements about 87% or about 30% of the time in an earlier analysis of approximately 640 of the donors. In the study, 150 to 200 TCR beta chains were listed as associated with cytomegalovirus. Correlated functional status among segregating V segments might be attributable to linkage disequilibrium, but an unknown experimental factor could not be ruled out. In a later analysis, HLA-associated TCR beta chains were found to be more clonally expanded and to have lower generation probabilities than equally common non-associated chains. Cytomegalovirus status was reported to be diagnosed by the classifier with high specificity and sensitivity in both the original and validation cohorts. In a later analysis, several top co-occurrence clusters were reported to appear linked to parvovirus B19, influenza, CMV and Epstein-Barr virus. In a later analysis, TCR association rates were found to vary across HLA loci, with the most associated TCRs seen for DRB1 alleles and the fewest for HLA-C alleles. A few of the identified cytomegalovirus-associated TCR beta chains were confirmed in vitro to be specific for cytomegalovirus antigens. The only immune exposure information available for the cohort was CMV serostatus. While some public TCRs were present in many individuals, most TCR sequences turned up only very rarely across donors. A cluster of highly shared sequence variants was judged likely to be a technical artifact of the sequencing pipeline.

This clone was seen only a few times. Its antigen is not yet known. Base qualities were left out, and no much larger clone turns up one base away. What was sequenced was PBMCs. The V and J genes are TRBV30 and TRBJ2-3; 9 of the junction bases match TRBD1. This TCR was recovered from a woman aged 25 to 45 in good health and CMV-seronegative. This receptor carries the CDR3 CAWSGIGQGSDTQYF. The DNA sequence is as follows: TGTGCCTGGAGTGGGATCGGACAGGGGTCAGATACGCAGTATTTT.